Listed below are T cell receptor beta chains from one sample, sequenced in a study of post-analysis software for immune sequencing data. TCRdb re-called the PCR reads through MiXCR, storing one row per CDR3 protein. The sample yields some 800,000 distinct CDR3 sequences, 40% to 55% seen once. The sample comprised blood. These receptors all come from a girl aged 5 to 17 with multiple sclerosis. Both conserved end residues are part of each CDR3. A D gene is named only where the DNA matches it firmly. Size is stated for part of the rows, as once, few or many counts, or as a class when the clone is expanded.

TRBD2	14	TRBV27	-	TRBJ2-4	TGTGCCAGCAGTCCGAAGACTAGCCGGGACATTCAGTACTTC	CASSPKTSRDIQYF
-	14	TRBV7-9	-	TRBJ2-3	TGTGCCAGCAGACAAGACAGATTCACAGATACGCAGTATTTT	CASRQDRFTDTQYF
-	15	TRBV12-3/TRBV12-4	-	TRBJ2-3	TGTGCCAGCAGCTCGGGGTTCCTTAGCACAGATGCGCAGTATTTT	CASSSGFLSTDAQYF
-	14	TRBV13	few	TRBJ1-1	TGTGCCAGCCCCCTGGGTGGGGGCATCACTGAAGCTTTCTTT	CASPLGGGITEAFF
-	13	TRBV24-1	few	TRBJ1-5	TGTGCCACCAGTGGCCAGTTCAATCAGCCCCAGCATTTT	CATSGQFNQPQHF
TRBD1	16	TRBV4-2	-	TRBJ2-1	TGTGCCAGCAGCCAAGACACAGGGGGCGCGAACAATGAGCAGTTCTTC	CASSQDTGGANNEQFF
TRBD1	16	TRBV4-1	once	TRBJ2-5	TGCGCCAGCAGCCAGTGGACAGGGACGCGGCAAGAGACCCAGTACTTC	CASSQWTGTRQETQYF
TRBD1	13	TRBV7-3	-	TRBJ1-2	TGTGCCAGCAGTTACACAGGGGGCAACGGCTACACCTTC	CASSYTGGNGYTF
-	14	TRBV12-3/TRBV12-4	-	TRBJ2-7	TGTGCCAGCAGCCCAAGACAGGAGGGAAGCGAGCAGTACTTC	CASSPRQEGSEQYF
-	15	TRBV19	-	TRBJ2-1	TGTGCCAGTAGTATAGTCGGCAGCTTCTACAATGAGCAGTTCTTC	CASSIVGSFYNEQFF
-	16	TRBV7-6	-	TRBJ2-3	TGTGCCAGCAGCTTAGGAGGGCGAGGAGGCACAGATACGCAGTATTTT	CASSLGGRGGTDTQYF
-	19	TRBV12-3/TRBV12-4	-	TRBJ2-3	TGTGCCAGCAGTTTTTCAGGACTAATAGCTGGAGGGGGCACAGATACGCAGTATTTT	CASSFSGLIAGGGTDTQYF
-	16	TRBV10-3	few	TRBJ2-1	TGTGCCATCAGTCAAACGATCAACTTGAATTACAATGAGCAGTTCTTC	CAISQTINLNYNEQFF
-	13	TRBV27	-	TRBJ2-1	TGTGCCAGCAGTTTGGGACGGCGGAGTGAGCAGTTCTTC	CASSLGRRSEQFF
TRBD2	15	TRBV12-5	-	TRBJ2-1	TGTGCTAGTGGTCCGGGACTAGCGGGAGCCCATGAGCAGTTCTTC	CASGPGLAGAHEQFF
-	15	TRBV9	-	TRBJ1-1	TGTGCCAGCAGACAGGGTGGTTACATGAACACTGAAGCTTTCTTT	CASRQGGYMNTEAFF
TRBD1	15	TRBV5-1	-	TRBJ2-1	TGCGCCAGCAGCTTGGGACAGGGGGCTGGGGATGAGCAGTTCTTC	CASSLGQGAGDEQFF
TRBD2	13	TRBV29-1	few	TRBJ2-1	TGCAGCGTTGAAGCCTTTAGCGGGAGAGGTGAGTTCTTC	CSVEAFSGRGEFF
TRBD1	13	TRBV6-5	few	TRBJ1-5	TGTGCCAGTTCCCGGGACAGGGTTCAGCCCCAGCATTTT	CASSRDRVQPQHF
TRBD1	14	TRBV19	few	TRBJ1-2	TGTGCCAGTAGTACCCAGGGGGGAGGCTATGGCTACACCTTC	CASSTQGGGYGYTF